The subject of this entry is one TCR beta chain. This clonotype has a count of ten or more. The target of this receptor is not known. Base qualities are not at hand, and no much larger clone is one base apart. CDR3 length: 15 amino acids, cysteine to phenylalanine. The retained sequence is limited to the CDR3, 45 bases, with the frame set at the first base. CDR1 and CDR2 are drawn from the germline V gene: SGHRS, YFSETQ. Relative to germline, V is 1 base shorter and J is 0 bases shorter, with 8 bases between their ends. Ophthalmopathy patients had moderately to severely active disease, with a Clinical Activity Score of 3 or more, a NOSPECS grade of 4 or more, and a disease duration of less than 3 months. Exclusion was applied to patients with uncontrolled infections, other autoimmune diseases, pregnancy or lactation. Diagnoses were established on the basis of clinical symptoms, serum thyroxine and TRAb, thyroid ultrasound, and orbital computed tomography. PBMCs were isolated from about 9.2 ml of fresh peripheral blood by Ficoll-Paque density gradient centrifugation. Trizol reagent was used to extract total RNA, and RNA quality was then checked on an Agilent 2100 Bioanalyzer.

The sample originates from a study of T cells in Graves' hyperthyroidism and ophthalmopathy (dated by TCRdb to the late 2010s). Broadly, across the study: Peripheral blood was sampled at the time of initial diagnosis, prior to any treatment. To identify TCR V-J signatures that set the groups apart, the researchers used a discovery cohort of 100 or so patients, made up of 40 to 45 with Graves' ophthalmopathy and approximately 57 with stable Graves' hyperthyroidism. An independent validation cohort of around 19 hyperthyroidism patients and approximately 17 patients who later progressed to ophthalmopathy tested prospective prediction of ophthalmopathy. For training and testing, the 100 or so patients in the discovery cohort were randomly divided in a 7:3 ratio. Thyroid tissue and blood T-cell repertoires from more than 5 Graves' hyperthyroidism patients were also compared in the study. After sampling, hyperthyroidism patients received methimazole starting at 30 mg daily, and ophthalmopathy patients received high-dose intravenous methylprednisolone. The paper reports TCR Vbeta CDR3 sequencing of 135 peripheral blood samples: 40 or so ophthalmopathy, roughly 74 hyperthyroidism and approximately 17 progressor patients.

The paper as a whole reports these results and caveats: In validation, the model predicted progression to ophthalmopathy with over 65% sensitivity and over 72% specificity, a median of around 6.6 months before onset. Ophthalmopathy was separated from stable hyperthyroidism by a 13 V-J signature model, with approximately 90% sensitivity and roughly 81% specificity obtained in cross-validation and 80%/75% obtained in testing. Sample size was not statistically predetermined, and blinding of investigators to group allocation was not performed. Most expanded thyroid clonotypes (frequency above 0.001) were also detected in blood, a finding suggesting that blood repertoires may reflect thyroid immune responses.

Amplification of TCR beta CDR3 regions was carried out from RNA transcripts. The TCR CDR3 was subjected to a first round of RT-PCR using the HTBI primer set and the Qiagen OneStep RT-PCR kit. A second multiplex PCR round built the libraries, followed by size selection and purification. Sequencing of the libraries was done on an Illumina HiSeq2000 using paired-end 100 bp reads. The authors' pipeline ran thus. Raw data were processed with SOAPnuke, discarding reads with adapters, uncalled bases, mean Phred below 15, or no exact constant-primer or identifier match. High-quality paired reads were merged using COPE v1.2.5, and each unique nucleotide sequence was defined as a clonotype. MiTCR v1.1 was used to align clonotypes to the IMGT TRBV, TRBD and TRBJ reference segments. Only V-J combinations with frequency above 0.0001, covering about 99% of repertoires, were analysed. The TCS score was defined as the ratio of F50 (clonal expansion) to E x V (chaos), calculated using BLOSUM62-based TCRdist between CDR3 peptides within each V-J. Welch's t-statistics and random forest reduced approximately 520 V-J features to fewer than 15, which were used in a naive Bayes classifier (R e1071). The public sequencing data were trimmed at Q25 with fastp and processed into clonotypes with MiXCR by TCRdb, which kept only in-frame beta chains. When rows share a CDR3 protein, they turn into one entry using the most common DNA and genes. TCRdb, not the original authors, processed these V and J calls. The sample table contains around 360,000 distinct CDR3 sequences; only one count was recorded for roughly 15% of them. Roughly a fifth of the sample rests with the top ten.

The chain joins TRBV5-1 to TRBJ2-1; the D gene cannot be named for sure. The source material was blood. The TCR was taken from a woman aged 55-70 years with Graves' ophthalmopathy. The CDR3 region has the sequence CASSLSADSYNEQFF. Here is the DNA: TGCGCCAGCAGCTTGAGCGCGGACTCCTACAATGAGCAGTTCTTC.